This TCR beta chain was found in a study of shared clonotypes between healthy human individuals. Per germline, CDR1 SGHRS and CDR2 YFSETQ. This CDR3 comprises 14 residues. V dropped 4 bases and J dropped 6 bases, with 14 bases sitting between them. Sequencing was at deep level. For each subset, genomic DNA was distributed in equal portions over several immunoSEQ plates. Per the authors' pipeline: For the immunoSEQ data, sequences were junction-only without quality scores, so filtering differed. Method: immunoSEQ multiplex PCR; TCRdb's copy keeps in-frame clones and lacks some. For V, J and clone size, that table is used; D and trimming come from the DNA. The repertoire holds some 2,500,000 clones, 85% to 95% seen once, with around 0.4% in the top ten. A single count supports this clone. There were only Caucasian adults among the donors, and all lived in Nashville, Tennessee.

The chain links TRBV5-1 to TRBJ2-1, with D possibly TRBD1 on 5 matching bases. Input material: naive CD4+ T cells from PBMCs. Subset: CD45RA+ positively selected. The receptor was derived from a man aged 18 to 30 in good health. Some clones in this sample may be carry-over from other donors' samples. The CDR3 region is CASSLSRQSNEQFF. The DNA for the CDR3 is TGCGCCAGCAGCCTAAGCCGACAGAGCAATGAGCAGTTCTTC. The variable domain in full, completed from reference TRBV5-1 and TRBJ2-1, reads KAGVTQTPRYLIKTRGQQVTLSCSPISGHRSVSWYQQTPGQGLQFLFEYFSETQRNKGNFPGRFSGRQFSNSRSEMNVSTLELGDSALYLCASSLSRQSNEQFFGPGTRLTVL.